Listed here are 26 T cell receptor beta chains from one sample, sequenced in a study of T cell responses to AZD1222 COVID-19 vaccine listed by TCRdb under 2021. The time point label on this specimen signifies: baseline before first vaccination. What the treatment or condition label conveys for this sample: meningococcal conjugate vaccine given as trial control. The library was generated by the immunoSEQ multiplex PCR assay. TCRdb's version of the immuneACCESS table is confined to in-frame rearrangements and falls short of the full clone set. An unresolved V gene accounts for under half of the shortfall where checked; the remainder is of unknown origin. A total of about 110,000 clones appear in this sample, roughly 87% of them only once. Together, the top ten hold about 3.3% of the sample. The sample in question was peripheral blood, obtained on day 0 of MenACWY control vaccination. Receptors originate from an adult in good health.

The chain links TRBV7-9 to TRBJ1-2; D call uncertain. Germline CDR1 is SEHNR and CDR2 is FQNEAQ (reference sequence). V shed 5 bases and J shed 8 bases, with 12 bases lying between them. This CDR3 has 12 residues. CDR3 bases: TGTGCCAGCAGCGTTAGTCAGGAGGGCTACACCTTC. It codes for CASSVSQEGYTF.

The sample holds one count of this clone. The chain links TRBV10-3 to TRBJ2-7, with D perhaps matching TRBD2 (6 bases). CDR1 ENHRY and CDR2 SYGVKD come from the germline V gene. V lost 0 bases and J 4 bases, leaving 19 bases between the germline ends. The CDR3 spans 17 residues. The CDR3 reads CAISESEGSGVRYEQYF. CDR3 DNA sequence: TGTGCCATCAGTGAGTCGGAAGGATCGGGGGTCAGGTACGAGCAGTACTTC.

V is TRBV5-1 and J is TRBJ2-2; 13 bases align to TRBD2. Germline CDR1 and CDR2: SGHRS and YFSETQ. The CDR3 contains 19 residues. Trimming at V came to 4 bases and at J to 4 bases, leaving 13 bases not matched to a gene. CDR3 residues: CASSHTGLAGAGGTGELFF. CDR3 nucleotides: TGCGCCAGCAGCCACACCGGACTAGCGGGGGCTGGGGGCACCGGGGAGCTGTTTTTT.

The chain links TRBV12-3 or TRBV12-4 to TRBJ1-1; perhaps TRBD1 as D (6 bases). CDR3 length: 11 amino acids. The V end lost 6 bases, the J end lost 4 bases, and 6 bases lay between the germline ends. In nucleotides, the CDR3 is TGTGCCAGCAGGGACAGCACTGAAGCTTTCTTT. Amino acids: CASRDSTEAFF.

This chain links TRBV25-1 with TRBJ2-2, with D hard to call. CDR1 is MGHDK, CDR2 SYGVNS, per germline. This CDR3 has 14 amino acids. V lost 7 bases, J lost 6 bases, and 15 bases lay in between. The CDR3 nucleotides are TGTGCCAGCAAGGAAGAACGAAGGGCCGGGGAGCTGTTTTTT. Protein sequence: CASKEERRAGELFF.

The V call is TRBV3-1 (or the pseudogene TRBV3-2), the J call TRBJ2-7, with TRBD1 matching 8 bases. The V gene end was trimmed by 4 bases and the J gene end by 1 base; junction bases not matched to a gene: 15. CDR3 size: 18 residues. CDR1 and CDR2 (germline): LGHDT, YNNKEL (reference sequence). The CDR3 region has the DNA TGTGCCAGCAGCCGCGCCGGGACAGGTTCATCCTCTTCCTACGAGCAGTACTTC. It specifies CASSRAGTGSSSSYEQYF.

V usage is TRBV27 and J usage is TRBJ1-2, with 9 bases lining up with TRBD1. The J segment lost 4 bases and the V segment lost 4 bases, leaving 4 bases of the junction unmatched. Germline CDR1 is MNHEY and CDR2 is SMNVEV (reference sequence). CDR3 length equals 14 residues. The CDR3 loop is CASSSGTGTYGYTF. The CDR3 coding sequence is TGTGCCAGCAGTTCAGGGACAGGGACCTATGGCTACACCTTC.

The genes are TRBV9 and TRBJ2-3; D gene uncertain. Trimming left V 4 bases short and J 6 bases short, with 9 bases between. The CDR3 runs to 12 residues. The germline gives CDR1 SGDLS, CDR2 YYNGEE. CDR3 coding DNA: TGTGCCAGCAGCCCCCGGTGGGATACGCAGTATTTT. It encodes CASSPRWDTQYF.

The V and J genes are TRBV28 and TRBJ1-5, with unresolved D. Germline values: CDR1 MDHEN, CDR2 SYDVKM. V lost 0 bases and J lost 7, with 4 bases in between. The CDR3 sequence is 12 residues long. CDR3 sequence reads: CASSLWSQPQHF. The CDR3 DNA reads TGTGCCAGCAGTTTATGGAGCCAGCCCCAGCATTTT.

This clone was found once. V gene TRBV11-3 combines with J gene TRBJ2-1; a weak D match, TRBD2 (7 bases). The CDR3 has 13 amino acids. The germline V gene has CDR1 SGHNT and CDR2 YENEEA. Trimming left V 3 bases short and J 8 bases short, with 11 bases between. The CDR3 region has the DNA TGTGCCAGCAGCTTTCGGGGGGCGGATGAGCAGTTCTTC. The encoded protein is CASSFRGADEQFF.

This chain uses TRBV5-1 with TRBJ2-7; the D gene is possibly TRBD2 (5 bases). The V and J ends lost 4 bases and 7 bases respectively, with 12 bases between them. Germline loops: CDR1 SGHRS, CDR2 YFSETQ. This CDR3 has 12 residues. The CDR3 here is CASSPDSREQYF. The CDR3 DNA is TGCGCCAGCAGCCCGGACTCGAGGGAGCAGTACTTC.

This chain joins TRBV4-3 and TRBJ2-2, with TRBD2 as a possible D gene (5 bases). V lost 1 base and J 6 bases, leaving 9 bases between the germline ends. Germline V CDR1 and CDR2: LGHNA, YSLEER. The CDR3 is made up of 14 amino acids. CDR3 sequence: CASSQGPGSGELFF. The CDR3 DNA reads TGCGCCAGCAGCCAAGGTCCGGGATCCGGGGAGCTGTTTTTT.

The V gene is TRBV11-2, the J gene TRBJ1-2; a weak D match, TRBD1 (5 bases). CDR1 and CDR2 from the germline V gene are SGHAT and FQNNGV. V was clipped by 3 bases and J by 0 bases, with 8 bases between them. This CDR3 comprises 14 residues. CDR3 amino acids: CASSFDRANYGYTF. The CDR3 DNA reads TGTGCCAGCAGCTTCGACAGAGCTAACTATGGCTACACCTTC.

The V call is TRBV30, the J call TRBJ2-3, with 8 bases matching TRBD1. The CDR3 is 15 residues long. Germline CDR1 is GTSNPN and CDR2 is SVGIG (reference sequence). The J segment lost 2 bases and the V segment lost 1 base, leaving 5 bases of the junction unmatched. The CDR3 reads CAWSEGTGTTDTQYF. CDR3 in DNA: TGTGCCTGGAGTGAAGGGACAGGTACCACAGATACGCAGTATTTT.

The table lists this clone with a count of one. CDR3 DNA: TGTGCCAGCAGCTCCCTTGGGACATCTAACACTGAAGCTTTCTTT. Its protein product is CASSSLGTSNTEAFF. The J gene is TRBJ1-1, the V gene TRBV7-9; D perhaps matches TRBD1 (6 bases). CDR1 and CDR2 (germline): SEHNR, FQNEAQ (reference sequence). The CDR3 runs 15 residues. Trimming shortened V by 4 bases and J by 2 bases, and 14 bases separated the two germline ends.

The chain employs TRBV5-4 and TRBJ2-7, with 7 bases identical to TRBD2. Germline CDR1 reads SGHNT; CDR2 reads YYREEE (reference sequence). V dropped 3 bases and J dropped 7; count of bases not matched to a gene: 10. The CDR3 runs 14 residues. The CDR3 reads CASSSRRGTEEQYF. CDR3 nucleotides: TGTGCCAGCAGCTCACGGCGGGGGACGGAAGAGCAGTACTTC.

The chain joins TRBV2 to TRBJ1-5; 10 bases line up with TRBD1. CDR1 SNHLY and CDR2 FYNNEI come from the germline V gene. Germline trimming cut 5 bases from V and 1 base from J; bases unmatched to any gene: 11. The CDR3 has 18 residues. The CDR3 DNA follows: TGTGCCAGCAGTCCGGGGACAGGGGCGGCCCAAAGCAATCAGCCCCAGCATTTT. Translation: CASSPGTGAAQSNQPQHF.

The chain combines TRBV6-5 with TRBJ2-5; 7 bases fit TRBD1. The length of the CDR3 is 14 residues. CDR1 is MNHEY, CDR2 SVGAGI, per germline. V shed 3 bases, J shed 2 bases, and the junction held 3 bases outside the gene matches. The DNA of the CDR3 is TGTGCCAGCAGTTATCCGGGACAGCAAGAGACCCAGTACTTC. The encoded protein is CASSYPGQQETQYF.

Here the CDR3 reads CASSSRIFYNEQFF. CDR3 DNA: TGTGCCAGCAGCTCAAGGATCTTCTACAATGAGCAGTTCTTC. The chain carries TRBV4-2 and TRBJ2-1; D is unresolved. From germline, CDR1 is LGHNA and CDR2 YNFKEQ. Trimming removed 5 bases from V and 3 bases from J, with 11 bases in between. This CDR3 has 14 residues.

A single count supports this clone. The CDR3 sequence: CASSTGIGETQYF. Here the CDR3 DNA reads TGTGCCAGCAGCACGGGTATTGGGGAGACCCAGTACTTC. The chain recombines TRBV3-1 (or the pseudogene TRBV3-2) with TRBJ2-5; D call uncertain. Deletions cut 5 bases from V and 5 bases from J, with 12 bases between. Germline V gives CDR1 LGHDT, CDR2 YNNKEL (reference sequence). The CDR3 totals 13 residues.

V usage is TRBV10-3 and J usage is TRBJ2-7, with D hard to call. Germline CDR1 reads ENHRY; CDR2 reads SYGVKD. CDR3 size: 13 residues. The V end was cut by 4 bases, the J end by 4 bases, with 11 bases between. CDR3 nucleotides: TGTGCCATCAGTGGACTCATGGGATACGAGCAGTACTTC. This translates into CAISGLMGYEQYF.

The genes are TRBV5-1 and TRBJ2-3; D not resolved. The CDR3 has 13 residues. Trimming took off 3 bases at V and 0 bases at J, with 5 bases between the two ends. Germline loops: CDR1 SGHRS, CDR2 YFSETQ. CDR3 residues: CASSSVSTDTQYF. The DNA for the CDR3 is TGCGCCAGCAGCTCTGTTAGCACAGATACGCAGTATTTT.

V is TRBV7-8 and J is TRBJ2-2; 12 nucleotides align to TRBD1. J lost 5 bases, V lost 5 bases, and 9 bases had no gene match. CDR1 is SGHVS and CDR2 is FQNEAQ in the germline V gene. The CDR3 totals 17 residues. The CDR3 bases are TGTGCCAGCAGCCCCCGGGGGGGACAGGGGGCAACCGGGGAGCTGTTTTTT. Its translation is CASSPRGGQGATGELFF.

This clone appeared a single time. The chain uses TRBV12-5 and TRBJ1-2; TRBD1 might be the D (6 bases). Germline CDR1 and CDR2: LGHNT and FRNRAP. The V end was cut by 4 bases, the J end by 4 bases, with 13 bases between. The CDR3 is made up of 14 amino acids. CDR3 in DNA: TGTGCTAGTGGTTCCCCAGGGGACTTCTATGGCTACACCTTC. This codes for CASGSPGDFYGYTF.

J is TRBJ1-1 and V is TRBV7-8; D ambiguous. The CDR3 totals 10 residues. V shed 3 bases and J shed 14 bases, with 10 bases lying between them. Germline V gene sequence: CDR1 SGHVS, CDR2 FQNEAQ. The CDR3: CASSFIVRFF. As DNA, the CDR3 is TGTGCCAGCAGCTTTATCGTCCGCTTCTTT.

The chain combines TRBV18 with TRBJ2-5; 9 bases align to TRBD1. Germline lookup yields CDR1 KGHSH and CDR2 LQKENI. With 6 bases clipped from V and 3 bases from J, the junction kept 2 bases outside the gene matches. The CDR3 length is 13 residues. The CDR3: CASSWTGEETQYF. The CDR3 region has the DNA TGTGCCAGCTCCTGGACAGGGGAAGAGACCCAGTACTTC.